What follows describes a single TCR beta chain. Germline V gives CDR1 SGHDT, CDR2 YYEEEE. Trimming at V came to 4 bases and at J to 0 bases, leaving 3 bases not matched to a gene. The CDR3 contains 15 residues. This entry comes from a study of type 1 regulatory T cells. TCRdb itself ran the reads through MiXCR, one entry per CDR3 protein. The sample holds about 100,000 distinct CDR3 sequences, roughly 28% seen once. Input material: CD4+ T cells, either the whole sample or a sorted fraction (not recorded which). The V gene is TRBV5-6, the J gene TRBJ1-1; TRBD1 matches 10 bases. The clonotype originates from a human donor in good health. This CDR3 is CASSGDRGMNTEAFF. The CDR3 DNA reads TGTGCCAGCAGCGGGGACAGGGGCATGAACACTGAAGCTTTCTTT.